A selection of T cell receptor beta chains follows, all from one sample in a study of CD8+CD57+ T cells in acquired aplastic anemia. TCRdb analysed the reads with MiXCR anew, one entry per CDR3 protein. The sample includes some 64,000 distinct CDR3 sequences, about 50% seen only once; the top ten take 2% to 3%. Sequenced input: sorted CD4+, CD8+, or CD8+CD57+ T cells (not recorded which) from PBMCs. All receptors come from a human donor in good health, serving as a control. Both conserved end residues are part of each CDR3. Fields, in order: clone size, D gene, J gene, V gene, CDR3 protein, CDR3 DNA. The D gene is left open where the match is weak. Rows give clone size only sometimes, using once, few, many, or a class for an expanded clone.

size: -
D: TRBD1
J: TRBJ2-7
V: TRBV20-1
CDR3: CSGMGTDIYEQYF
DNA: TGCAGTGGGATGGGGACAGACATCTACGAGCAGTACTTC

size: many
D: -
J: TRBJ2-5
V: TRBV27
CDR3: CASSTQGARETQYF
DNA: TGTGCCAGCAGTACCCAGGGAGCTCGAGAGACCCAGTACTTC

size: -
D: TRBD2
J: TRBJ2-7
V: TRBV29-1
CDR3: CSAGLAGAGEQYF
DNA: TGCAGCGCGGGACTAGCGGGAGCAGGGGAGCAGTACTTC

size: -
D: -
J: TRBJ1-1
V: TRBV15
CDR3: CATSRVPGGAFF
DNA: TGTGCCACCAGCAGAGTCCCCGGAGGAGCTTTCTTT

size: -
D: TRBD1
J: TRBJ1-5
V: TRBV7-2
CDR3: CASSLNRGRYQPQHF
DNA: TGTGCCAGCAGCTTAAACAGGGGAAGATATCAGCCCCAGCATTTT

size: many
D: TRBD2
J: TRBJ2-7
V: TRBV5-1
CDR3: CASSPFVTGTSGSIHEQYF
DNA: TGCGCCAGCAGCCCTTTTGTTACCGGGACTAGCGGGAGTATCCACGAGCAGTACTTC

size: -
D: -
J: TRBJ2-3
V: TRBV20-1
CDR3: CSARLSLVPDTQYF
DNA: TGCAGTGCTAGGCTATCCCTAGTCCCAGATACGCAGTATTTT

size: many
D: TRBD1
J: TRBJ1-1
V: TRBV18
CDR3: CASSPGQGALAEAFF
DNA: TGTGCCAGCTCACCGGGACAGGGGGCTCTCGCTGAAGCTTTCTTT

size: many
D: TRBD2
J: TRBJ2-5
V: TRBV7-8
CDR3: CASSKSGRVGETQYF
DNA: TGTGCCAGCAGCAAAAGCGGGAGGGTCGGAGAGACCCAGTACTTC

size: -
D: TRBD1
J: TRBJ2-7
V: TRBV15
CDR3: CATSRDRDRSYEQYF
DNA: TGTGCCACCAGCAGAGACCGGGACAGGTCCTACGAGCAGTACTTC

size: -
D: TRBD2
J: TRBJ2-7
V: TRBV12-3/TRBV12-4
CDR3: CASSSGRASEQYF
DNA: TGTGCCAGCAGTAGCGGGAGGGCCTCCGAGCAGTACTTC

size: many
D: TRBD2
J: TRBJ2-1
V: TRBV4-2
CDR3: CASSQTARRAGGNEQFF
DNA: TGTGCCAGCAGCCAGACAGCCCGGAGGGCCGGGGGGAATGAGCAGTTCTTC

size: once
D: -
J: TRBJ2-1
V: TRBV29-1
CDR3: CSVVPRGRINEQFF
DNA: TGCAGCGTTGTCCCGCGGGGTAGGATAAATGAGCAGTTCTTC

size: -
D: TRBD2
J: TRBJ2-7
V: TRBV19
CDR3: CASSIAGGSYEQYF
DNA: TGTGCCAGTAGTATAGCGGGGGGCTCCTACGAGCAGTACTTC

size: many
D: TRBD2
J: TRBJ2-1
V: TRBV5-4
CDR3: CASTNGGLAKHNEQFF
DNA: TGTGCCAGCACCAACGGCGGACTAGCGAAACACAATGAGCAGTTCTTC

size: -
D: TRBD1
J: TRBJ2-3
V: TRBV15
CDR3: CATSRGTGADTQYF
DNA: TGTGCCACCAGCAGAGGAACAGGGGCAGATACGCAGTATTTT

size: -
D: TRBD2
J: TRBJ2-2
V: TRBV20-1
CDR3: CSAIWTSGSLTGELFF
DNA: TGCAGTGCTATCTGGACTAGCGGGAGTCTCACCGGGGAGCTGTTTTTT

size: -
D: TRBD2
J: TRBJ2-4
V: TRBV7-8
CDR3: CASRNTLAGGKNIQYF
DNA: TGTGCCAGCAGGAACACTCTAGCGGGAGGCAAAAACATTCAGTACTTC

size: -
D: TRBD2
J: TRBJ2-5
V: TRBV10-3
CDR3: CAISPGLALETQYF
DNA: TGTGCCATCAGCCCGGGACTAGCGTTAGAGACCCAGTACTTC

size: -
D: TRBD2
J: TRBJ2-7
V: TRBV15
CDR3: CATSRGLAGGPYEQYF
DNA: TGTGCCACCAGCAGGGGGCTAGCGGGAGGGCCCTACGAGCAGTACTTC

size: -
D: -
J: TRBJ2-1
V: TRBV20-1
CDR3: CSARDRGWEQFF
DNA: TGCAGTGCTAGAGACAGGGGATGGGAGCAGTTCTTC

size: medium-sized
D: TRBD2
J: TRBJ2-7
V: TRBV9
CDR3: CASSPNARTSGDEQYF
DNA: TGTGCCAGCAGCCCCAACGCCAGGACTAGCGGGGACGAGCAGTACTTC

size: many
D: -
J: TRBJ2-7
V: TRBV28
CDR3: CASSFRQSARGQYF
DNA: TGTGCCAGCAGTTTCAGACAATCGGCGCGGGGGCAGTACTTC